The T cell receptor beta chain under discussion was sequenced for a study of T cell clonotyping in hematopoietic cell transplantation. V lost 1 base and J 1 base, leaving 4 bases between the germline ends. Germline V gives CDR1 SEHNR, CDR2 FQNEAQ (reference sequence). CDR3 length: 13 amino acids. Samples: about 28 days before transplant, then days 30, 100 and 180 after. Of note for this clone: Antigen specificity is unknown.

Measured with immunoSEQ multiplex PCR; TCRdb has only the in-frame clones, and not every one. The sample consists of approximately 9,000 clones, about 80% of them appearing once. Whole-study findings and limits: Pathologically expanded recipient clonotypes increased progressively from day 30 to day 180 as diversity fell. Higher Inverse Simpson Index values in graft donor and pretransplant recipient predicted broader posttransplant TCR diversity.

Sequencing used peripheral blood mononuclear cells, obtained 180 days after allogeneic stem cell transplant. This chain connects TRBV7-9 to TRBJ1-1; no firm D call. The receptor comes from a female patient aged 50 to 60 who had an allogeneic stem cell transplant from a related donor, so the T cells may come from the graft donor. Some clones in this sample may be carry-over from other donors' samples. The CDR3 spells CASSLEGNTEAFF. The CDR3 coding sequence is TGTGCCAGCAGCTTAGAGGGGAACACTGAAGCTTTCTTT.